The 4 T cell receptor beta chains in this list originate from one sample, sequenced in a study of blood T cell repertoires in COVID-19. Sequenced by immunoSEQ multiplex PCR; TCRdb stores in-frame clones only, minus some. The table includes about 190,000 clones, about 85% detected once. The specimen was peripheral blood. The receptors originated from a man aged 25-40 years with acute or convalescent COVID-19.

CDR3 nucleotides: TGTGCCAGCAGCCAAGGTGGGGAGCCCTACGAGCAGTACTTC. Protein product: CASSQGGEPYEQYF. This sequence joins TRBV4-2 and TRBJ2-7; TRBD2 is a possible D gene (5 bases). V was shortened by 1 base and J by 2 bases, with 9 bases between the two germline ends. CDR3 size: 14 residues. Germline-derived CDR1 and CDR2 are LGHNA and YNFKEQ.

The count of this clone is one. The DNA for the CDR3 is TGTGCCAGTCGAAATTCCCCAGGGTACGAGCAGTACTTC. This translates into CASRNSPGYEQYF. The chain is built from TRBV25-1 and TRBJ2-7, with D maybe TRBD1 (5 bases). Germline lookup yields CDR1 MGHDK and CDR2 SYGVNS. This CDR3 contains 13 residues. The V gene lost 9 bases and the J gene lost 4 bases, with 16 bases spanning the gap.

The chain combines TRBV11-3 with TRBJ1-4; 9 bases fit TRBD1. V lost 5 bases, J lost 11 bases, and 3 bases stayed unmatched. Germline V lookup: CDR1 SGHNT, CDR2 YENEEA. CDR3 length equals 12 residues. CDR3 amino acids: CASSQGQGKLFF. DNA of the CDR3: TGTGCCAGCAGCCAGGGACAGGGCAAACTGTTTTTT.

This rearrangement joins TRBV6-5 to TRBJ1-5; maybe TRBD1 (6 bases). This CDR3 comprises 15 residues. The V gene lost 7 bases and the J gene lost 1 base, with 14 bases spanning the gap. Germline CDR1 is MNHEY and CDR2 is SVGAGI. The CDR3 reads CASKKQGRSNQPQHF. The CDR3 DNA is TGTGCCAGCAAAAAACAGGGAAGGAGCAATCAGCCCCAGCATTTT.